This T cell receptor (beta chain) was sequenced for a study of spatial heterogeneity in lung cancer. At least ten counts were recorded for this clonotype. The antigen is not known. Overall study findings and caveats: Within tumors, counts of expanded alpha and beta TCRs tracked tumor mutation counts.

TCRdb reanalysed the 5' RACE reads using MiXCR and keeps one entry per CDR3 protein. The sample records around 12,000 distinct CDR3 sequences, around 5% being singletons. Time point here: sample taken at primary tumor resection. This TCR was sampled from a male donor with early-stage non-small cell lung cancer. Sequences were derived from lung tumor tissue, sampled at surgery.

DNA of the CDR3: TGTGCCAGCCGGGACAGCCATAATTCACCCCTCCACTTT. Its translation: CASRDSHNSPLHF. V and J are TRBV10-3 and TRBJ1-6; 7 nucleotides line up with TRBD1. There are 13 residues in the CDR3. CDR1 ENHRY and CDR2 SYGVKD come from the germline V gene. The J segment lost 5 bases and the V segment lost 10 bases, leaving 5 bases of the junction unmatched.